This passage covers 16 T cell receptor beta chains from one sample sequenced in a study of T-cell reconstitution after alpha-beta-depleted transplantation in children (dated by TCRdb to about 2016). In the paper's terms, the treatment or condition label means: allogeneic hematopoietic cell transplantation with graft depleted of TCRalphabeta T cells and CD19 B cells. To prepare the library, PCR was applied. The sequencer listed for this sample is Illumina HiSeq 2500. Molecular barcoding was employed in the preparation of TCR libraries, with unique molecular identifiers being used to normalize TCRbeta repertoire quantification. The public reads were quality trimmed at Q25 with fastp and then assembled into clones with MiXCR by TCRdb, keeping productive beta chains. Each CDR3 protein appears once, grouped with its most common genes and DNA. Recorded for this sample are 120,000 or so distinct CDR3 sequences; roughly 23% of them occurred a single time. The ten largest clones take up about 10% of the sample.

The sequencing used PBMCs, mostly from graft donor cells, collected 180 days after TCRalphabeta/CD19-depleted stem cell transplant. These receptors were obtained from a male patient aged 2 to 10 who had a stem cell transplant for chronic granulomatous disease, so the T cells may come from the graft donor.

This clonotype has ten or more counts. This chain connects TRBV12-3 or TRBV12-4 to TRBJ2-1, with 10 bases identical to TRBD1. J was trimmed by 6 bases and V by 5 bases; bases with no gene match: 10. The CDR3 length is 16 residues. The CDR3 bases are TGTGCCAGCAGTCACTCCGGGACAGGGGTGTCCAATGAGCAGTTCTTC. It is translated as CASSHSGTGVSNEQFF.

The chain is built from TRBV10-3 and TRBJ1-2; tentative D call: TRBD1 (6 bases). The CDR3 sequence is 16 residues long. Germline V gene data show CDR1 as ENHRY and CDR2 as SYGVKD. V was shortened by 0 bases and J by 4 bases, with 15 bases between the two germline ends. The CDR3 loop reads CAISESGARGSYGYTF. The CDR3 coding sequence is TGTGCCATCAGTGAGTCCGGGGCCAGGGGAAGCTATGGCTACACCTTC.

In this sample, this clonotype turned up many times. The rearrangement links TRBV12-3 or TRBV12-4 to TRBJ2-1; D uncertain. The CDR3 consists of 11 residues. V lost 8 bases and J lost 12, with 14 bases in between. CDR3 bases: TGTGCCAGCCAGAGCTGGCTCGGGCAGTTCTTC. Its protein product is CASQSWLGQFF.

This clonotype was observed at least ten times. The chain has TRBV18 and TRBJ2-7; D perhaps matches TRBD2 (6 bases). Germline loops: CDR1 KGHSH, CDR2 LQKENI. This CDR3 is 13 amino acids long. V lost 8 bases and J lost 1, with 12 bases in between. The CDR3 protein is CASSPGLSYEQYF. CDR3 bases: TGTGCCAGCAGCCCGGGACTTTCCTACGAGCAGTACTTC.

This clonotype was observed many times. The J gene is TRBJ2-3, the V gene TRBV7-2; TRBD1 agrees at 10 bases. Losses at the gene ends were 2 bases for V and 1 base for J; bases not matched to a gene: 3. The CDR3 is made up of 16 amino acids. The germline V gene encodes CDR1 SGHTA and CDR2 FQGNSA. Written as DNA, the CDR3 is TGTGCCAGCAGCTTACTCGGGACAGGGGGCACAGATACGCAGTATTTT. It encodes CASSLLGTGGTDTQYF.

This clonotype came up many times. This chain links TRBV5-1 with TRBJ2-7, with 8 bases identical to TRBD1. Germline CDR1 SGHRS, CDR2 YFSETQ. V was clipped by 2 bases and J by 5 bases; unmatched bases: 9. This CDR3 contains 15 residues. Here the CDR3 reads CASSFSAGTGNEQYF. CDR3 in DNA: TGCGCCAGCAGCTTCTCTGCCGGGACAGGAAACGAGCAGTACTTC.

This clonotype was observed many times. V usage is TRBV12-3 or TRBV12-4 and J usage is TRBJ2-1, with a tentative D call TRBD2 (6 bases). CDR3 length: 12 amino acids. Trimming cost V 7 bases and J 7 bases, with 11 bases left between them. The CDR3 coding sequence is TGTGCCAGCACCCCGACTAGAAATGAGCAGTTCTTC. Protein sequence: CASTPTRNEQFF.

The CDR3 here is CASSVMGAGANYGYTF. CDR3 in DNA: TGTGCCAGCAGCGTAATGGGGGCAGGAGCTAACTATGGCTACACCTTC. V is TRBV7-9 and J is TRBJ1-2; D might be TRBD1 (6 bases). V was shortened by 5 bases and J by 0 bases, with 16 bases between the two germline ends. The CDR3 consists of 16 residues. Germline CDR1 reads SEHNR; CDR2 reads FQNEAQ (reference sequence).

This clonotype was observed a few times. The V gene is TRBV7-9, the J gene TRBJ1-2; TRBD1 aligns across 8 bases. Germline assignment: CDR1 SEHNR and CDR2 FQNEAQ (reference sequence). The CDR3 sequence is 14 residues long. J gave up 8 bases and V 1 base, and 6 bases lay outside the gene matches. The CDR3 nucleotides read TGTGCCAGCAGCTTAGGGCAGGGGGCGGACGGCTACACCTTC. This codes for CASSLGQGADGYTF.

The genes are TRBV18 and TRBJ2-7; weak D call: TRBD2 (6 bases). The germline V and J ends were trimmed by 2 bases and 6 bases, with 14 bases remaining between them. Germline CDR1 and CDR2: KGHSH and LQKENI. CDR3 size: 14 residues. CDR3 sequence: CASSPAGFWGEQYF. In DNA, the CDR3 is TGTGCCAGCTCACCAGCGGGATTCTGGGGCGAGCAGTACTTC. Supplemented by reference TRBV18 and TRBJ2-7, the full variable domain reads NAGVMQNPRHLVRRRGQEARLRCSPMKGHSHVYWYRQLPEEGLKFMVYLQKENIIDESGMPKERFSAEFPKEGPSILRIQQVVRGDSAAYFCASSPAGFWGEQYFGPGTRLTVT.

The CDR3, as DNA: TGCAGCGTTGAAGATATTGGGCAAGCGCATAACTCCTACGAGCAGTACTTC. Translated: CSVEDIGQAHNSYEQYF. This chain links TRBV29-1 with TRBJ2-7; D is uncertain. V lost 0 bases, J lost 0 bases, and 18 bases lay in between. Germline V gene lookup returns CDR1 SQVTM and CDR2 ANQGSEA. There are 17 residues in the CDR3.

This chain uses TRBV29-1 with TRBJ2-5; 8 bases are a match to TRBD1. V lost 7 bases, J lost 2 bases, and 9 bases stayed unmatched. Per germline, CDR1 SQVTM and CDR2 ANQGSEA. The CDR3 length is 14 residues. The CDR3: CSARWGQDQETQYF. CDR3 DNA sequence: TGCAGCGCCCGCTGGGGACAGGATCAAGAGACCCAGTACTTC.

This clonotype was detected ten times or more. The chain joins TRBV3-1 to TRBJ2-5; TRBD2 might be the D (6 bases). CDR3 length equals 14 residues. Deletions cut 1 base from V and 4 bases from J, with 10 bases between. Germline V lookup: CDR1 LGHDT, CDR2 YNNKEL (reference sequence). CDR3 DNA sequence: TGTGCCAGCAGCCAAGGTTTTAGCGGAGAGACCCAGTACTTC. Residues: CASSQGFSGETQYF.

CDR3 loop: CAISESGTGGPYEQYF. The CDR3 DNA is TGTGCCATCAGTGAGTCAGGAACGGGAGGGCCGTACGAGCAGTACTTC. This chain joins TRBV10-3 and TRBJ2-7; 8 bases map to TRBD2. V was clipped by 0 bases and J by 4 bases; unmatched bases: 8. Germline lookup yields CDR1 ENHRY and CDR2 SYGVKD. The CDR3 is made up of 16 amino acids.

The rearrangement uses TRBV20-1 and TRBJ2-2; 7 positions match TRBD1. Germline V CDR1 and CDR2: DFQATT, SNEGSKA (reference sequence). The CDR3 is 18 residues long. Trimming took 0 bases from V and 1 from J; bases not matched to a gene: 11. CDR3 region: CSARERYRGNLNTGELFF. The CDR3 DNA reads as TGCAGTGCTAGAGAGCGATACAGGGGAAACCTGAACACCGGGGAGCTGTTTTTT.

This clonotype was counted many times. The chain links TRBV7-9 to TRBJ2-1; the D is unclear. CDR3 length: 13 residues. Germline loops: CDR1 SEHNR, CDR2 FQNEAQ (reference sequence). Trimming stripped 5 bases from V and 7 bases from J, with 12 bases between. The CDR3 spells CASSLPNWNEQFF. CDR3 coding DNA: TGTGCCAGCAGCCTCCCCAATTGGAATGAGCAGTTCTTC.